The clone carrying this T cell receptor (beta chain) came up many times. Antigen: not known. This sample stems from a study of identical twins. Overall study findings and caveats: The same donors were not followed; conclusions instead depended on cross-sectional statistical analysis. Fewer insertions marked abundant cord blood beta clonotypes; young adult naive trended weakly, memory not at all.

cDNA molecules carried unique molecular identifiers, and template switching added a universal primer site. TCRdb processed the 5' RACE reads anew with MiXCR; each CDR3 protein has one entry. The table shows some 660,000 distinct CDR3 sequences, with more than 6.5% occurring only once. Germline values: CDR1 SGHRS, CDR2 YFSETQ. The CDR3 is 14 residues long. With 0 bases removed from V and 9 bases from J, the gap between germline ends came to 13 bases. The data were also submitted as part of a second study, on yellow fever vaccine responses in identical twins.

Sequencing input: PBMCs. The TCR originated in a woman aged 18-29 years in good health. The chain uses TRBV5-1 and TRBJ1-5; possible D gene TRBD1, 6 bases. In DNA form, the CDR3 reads TGCGCCAGCAGCTTGGAGCAGGGGTCGGGGCCCCAGCATTTT. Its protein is CASSLEQGSGPQHF.